The 4 T cell receptor beta chains below all came from one sample that was sequenced in a study of Graves' ophthalmopathy and Graves' hyperthyroidism. Using RNA transcripts, the TCR beta CDR3 regions were amplified. The first round was an RT-PCR with HTBI primers, and the second round was a multiplex PCR. TCRdb reanalysed the multiplex PCR reads using MiXCR and keeps one entry per CDR3 protein. The sample holds about 480,000 distinct CDR3 sequences, about an eighth seen once. The sequenced sample consisted of blood. These receptor sequences come from a woman aged 30 to 39 with Graves' ophthalmopathy.

This clonotype was seen only a few times. The chain recombines TRBV4-3 with TRBJ2-5, with 11 bases identical to TRBD2. Germline V gives CDR1 LGHNA, CDR2 YSLEER. J lost 5 bases, V lost 4 bases, and 6 bases had no gene match. The CDR3 is 15 amino acids. CDR3 residues: CASSLTSGRYETQYF. Written as DNA, the CDR3 is TGCGCCAGCAGCCTTACTAGCGGGAGATATGAGACCCAGTACTTC.

Many counts were recorded for this clonotype. V usage is TRBV19 and J usage is TRBJ1-1, with 7 nucleotides matching TRBD1. J gave up 0 bases and V 5 bases, and 6 bases lay outside the gene matches. The CDR3 loop spans 15 amino acids. Germline CDR1 is LNHDA and CDR2 is SQIVND (reference sequence). CDR3 nucleotide sequence: TGTGCCAGTAGTGACAGGGCTTTAATGAACACTGAAGCTTTCTTT. Residues: CASSDRALMNTEAFF.

This clonotype has at least ten counts. The chain uses TRBV6-1 and TRBJ1-5; TRBD1 matches 7 bases. The germline CDR1 and CDR2 sequences are MNHNS and SASEGT. V dropped 7 bases and J dropped 2; count of bases not matched to a gene: 8. The CDR3 length is 15 residues. The CDR3 loop is CASMNRGMGNQPQHF. The CDR3 DNA follows: TGTGCCAGCATGAACAGGGGCATGGGCAATCAGCCCCAGCATTTT.

This clonotype occurred many times. The V and J genes are TRBV13 and TRBJ2-5; 10 nucleotides match TRBD1. Germline CDR1 is PRHDT and CDR2 is FYEKMQ (reference sequence). The CDR3 runs 14 residues. V shed 5 bases and J 6 bases; nucleotides not matched to a gene: 6. CDR3 DNA: TGTGCCAGCAGCGCCCGGGACAGGGGACAGACCCAGTACTTC. This codes for CASSARDRGQTQYF.